This T cell receptor (beta chain) was captured in a study of blood T cell repertoires in COVID-19. On the study more broadly: Italy, Spain and the United States were the sources of the convalescent and acute COVID-19 samples. The cDNA or gDNA used as material had been derived from T cells, B-cell-depleted T cells, or PBMCs.

Under the authors' procedure: Amplification of reference gene primers provided the estimated nucleated cell counts. The table came from immunoSEQ multiplex PCR; TCRdb's copy has only in-frame clones and leaves some out. The V and J calls and clone size come from that table; D and trimming were worked out from the DNA. The sample consists of tens of thousands of clones, 75% to 85% of them appearing once. This CDR3 comprises 14 residues. Germline CDR1 is SGDLS and CDR2 is YYNGEE. J lost 5 bases, V lost 4 bases, and 6 bases had no gene match. The clonotype was recovered from a man aged 35 to 55 with acute or convalescent COVID-19. The rearrangement joins TRBV9 to TRBJ2-5, with TRBD2 matching over 9 bases. The material sequenced was peripheral blood. The CDR3 nucleotides read TGTGCCAGCAGCTCCGGACTAGCGAGGGAGACCCAGTACTTC. Protein: CASSSGLARETQYF.